This T cell receptor beta chain was sequenced in a study of T cells in Graves' hyperthyroidism and ophthalmopathy. Study outcomes and limitations: Among clonotypes expanded in thyroid above 0.001, most were also found in blood. Before onset, by a median of approximately 6.8 months, the model predicted ophthalmopathy.

Amplification targeted TCR beta CDR3 regions from RNA transcripts. The primer set for the first-round RT-PCR of the TCR CDR3 was HTBI. TCRdb called the multiplex PCR reads again in MiXCR, with one record for every CDR3 protein. The table shows about 560,000 distinct CDR3 sequences, with more than 45% occurring only once. This clonotype came up many times. Its antigen is unidentified. The CDR3 sequence is 14 residues long. Deletions cut 1 base from V and 4 bases from J, with 11 bases between. Germline CDR1 reads SGHRS; CDR2 reads YFSETQ. Across 18 months, stable Graves' hyperthyroidism was marked by no progression to ophthalmopathy. Uncontrolled infection, other autoimmune disease, pregnancy or lactation led to exclusion.

The chain recombines TRBV5-1 with TRBJ1-1; D not certain. The source of this sequence is a woman aged 18-29 years with Graves' hyperthyroidism. The sequencing input was peripheral blood or thyroid tissue (not recorded which). The CDR3 region has the DNA TGCGCCAGCAGCTTGATGAGGGCGGGCACTGAAGCTTTCTTT. It specifies CASSLMRAGTEAFF.